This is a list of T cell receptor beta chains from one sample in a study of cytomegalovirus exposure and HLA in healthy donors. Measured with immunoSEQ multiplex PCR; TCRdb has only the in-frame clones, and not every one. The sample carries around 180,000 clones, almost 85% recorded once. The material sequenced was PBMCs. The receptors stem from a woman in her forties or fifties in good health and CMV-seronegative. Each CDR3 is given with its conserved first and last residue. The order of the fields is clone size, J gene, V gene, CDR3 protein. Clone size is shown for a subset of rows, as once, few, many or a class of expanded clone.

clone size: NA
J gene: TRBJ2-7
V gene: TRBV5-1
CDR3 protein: CASSGTSGAFEQYF

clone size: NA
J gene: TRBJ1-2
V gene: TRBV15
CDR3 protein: CATSRDPRAGYTF

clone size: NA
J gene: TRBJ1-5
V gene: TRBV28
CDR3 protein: CASREGQGNQPQHF

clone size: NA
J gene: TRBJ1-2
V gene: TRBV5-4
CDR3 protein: CASSLFTGGWGNYGYTF

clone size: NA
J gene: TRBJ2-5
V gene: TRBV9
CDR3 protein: CASSDPRDQETQYF

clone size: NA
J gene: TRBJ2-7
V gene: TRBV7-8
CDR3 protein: CASSFGRGSSTYEQYF

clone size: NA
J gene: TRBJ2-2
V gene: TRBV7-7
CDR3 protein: CASSLLRTENTGELFF

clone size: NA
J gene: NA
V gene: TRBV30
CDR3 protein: CAWSLGDSRYEQYF

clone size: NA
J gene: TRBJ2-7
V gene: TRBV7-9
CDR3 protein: CSSSTPRGGGDDMLEQYF

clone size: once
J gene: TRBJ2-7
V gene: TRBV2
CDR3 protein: CASSEGLAGDEQYF

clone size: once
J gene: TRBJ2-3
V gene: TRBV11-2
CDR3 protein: CASTPGQLYDTQYF

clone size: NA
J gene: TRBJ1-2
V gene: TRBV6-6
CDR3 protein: CASIGEDNYGYTF

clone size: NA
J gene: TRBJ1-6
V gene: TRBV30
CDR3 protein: CAWSQKRSSYNSPLHF

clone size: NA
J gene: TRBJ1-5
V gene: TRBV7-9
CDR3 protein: CASSSTGMSNQPQHF

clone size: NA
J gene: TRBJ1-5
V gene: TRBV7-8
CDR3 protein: CASSLERGSNQPQHF

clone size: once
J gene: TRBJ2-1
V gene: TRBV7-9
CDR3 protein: CASSLGLANSNEQFF

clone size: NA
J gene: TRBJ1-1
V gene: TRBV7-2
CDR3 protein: CASRLTGGAGTEAFF

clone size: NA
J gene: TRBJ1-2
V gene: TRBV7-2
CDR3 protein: CASSPRQGLGVYGYTF

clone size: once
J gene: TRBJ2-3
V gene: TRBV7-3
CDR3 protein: CASSPRLASDTQYF

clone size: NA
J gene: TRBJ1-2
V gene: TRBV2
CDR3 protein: CASSTKRDSYGYTF